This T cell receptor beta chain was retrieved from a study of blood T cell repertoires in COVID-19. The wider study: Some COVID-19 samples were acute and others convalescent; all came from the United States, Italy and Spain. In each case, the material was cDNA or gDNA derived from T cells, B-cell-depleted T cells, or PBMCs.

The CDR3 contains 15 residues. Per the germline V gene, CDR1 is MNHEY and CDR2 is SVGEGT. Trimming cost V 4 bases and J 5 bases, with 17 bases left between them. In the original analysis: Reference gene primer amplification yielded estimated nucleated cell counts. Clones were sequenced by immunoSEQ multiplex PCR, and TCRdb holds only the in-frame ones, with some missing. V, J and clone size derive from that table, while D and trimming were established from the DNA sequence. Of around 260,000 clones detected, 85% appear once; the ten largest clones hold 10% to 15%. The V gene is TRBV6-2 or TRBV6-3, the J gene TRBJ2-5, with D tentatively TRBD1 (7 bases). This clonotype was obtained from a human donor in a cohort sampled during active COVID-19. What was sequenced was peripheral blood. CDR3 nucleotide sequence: TGTGCCAGCAGTTGGGGCCCAGGGGGGCGGGAGACCCAGTACTTC. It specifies CASSWGPGGRETQYF.